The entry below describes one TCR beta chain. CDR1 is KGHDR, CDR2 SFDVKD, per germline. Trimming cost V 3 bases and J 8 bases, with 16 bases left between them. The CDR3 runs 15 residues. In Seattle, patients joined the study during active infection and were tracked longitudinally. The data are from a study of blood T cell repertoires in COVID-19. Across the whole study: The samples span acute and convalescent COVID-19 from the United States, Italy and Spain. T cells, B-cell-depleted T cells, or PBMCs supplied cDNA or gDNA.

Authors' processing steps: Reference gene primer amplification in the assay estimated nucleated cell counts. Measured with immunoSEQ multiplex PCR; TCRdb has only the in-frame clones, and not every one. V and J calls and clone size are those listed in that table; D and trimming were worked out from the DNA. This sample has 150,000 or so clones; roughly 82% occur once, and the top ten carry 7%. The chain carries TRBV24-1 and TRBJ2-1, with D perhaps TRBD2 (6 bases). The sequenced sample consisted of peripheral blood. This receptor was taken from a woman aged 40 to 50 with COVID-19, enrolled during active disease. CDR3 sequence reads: CATSDPGLGLHEQFF. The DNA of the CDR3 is TGTGCCACCAGTGATCCGGGACTCGGCCTCCATGAGCAGTTCTTC.